Shown below are 3 T cell receptor beta chains from a single sample sequenced in a study of T cell responses to AZD1222 COVID-19 vaccine. Method: immunoSEQ multiplex PCR; TCRdb's copy keeps in-frame clones and lacks some. The repertoire holds approximately 130,000 clones, with 85% to 95% as singletons. The material was peripheral blood, obtained on day 0 of AZD1222 vaccination. The receptors stem from an adult in good health.

This sequence joins TRBV18 and TRBJ2-7; D gene ambiguous. The germline V gene encodes CDR1 KGHSH and CDR2 LQKENI. This CDR3 contains 15 residues. V lost 1 base, J lost 0 bases, and 10 bases lay in between. CDR3 DNA sequence: TGTGCCAGCTCACCACACAGCGAAAGCTCCTACGAGCAGTACTTC. Its protein product is CASSPHSESSYEQYF. The variable domain in full, with the rest retrieved from reference TRBV18 and TRBJ2-7, is NAGVMQNPRHLVRRRGQEARLRCSPMKGHSHVYWYRQLPEEGLKFMVYLQKENIIDESGMPKERFSAEFPKEGPSILRIQQVVRGDSAAYFCASSPHSESSYEQYFGPGTRLTVT.

The chain is built from TRBV5-1 and TRBJ1-1, with no clear D. This CDR3 has 13 amino acids. The V end was cut by 2 bases, the J end by 4 bases, with 9 bases between. Germline V gives CDR1 SGHRS, CDR2 YFSETQ. Written as DNA, the CDR3 is TGCGCCAGCAGCTTTACTGCCGGCACTGAAGCTTTCTTT. Amino acids: CASSFTAGTEAFF.

CDR3 protein: CATSRDRTEKNEKLFF. The CDR3, as DNA: TGTGCCACCAGCAGAGATAGGACAGAAAAGAATGAAAAACTGTTTTTT. The rearrangement links TRBV15 to TRBJ1-4, with D maybe TRBD1 (6 bases). This CDR3 is built from 16 residues. Germline V lookup: CDR1 LNHNV, CDR2 YYDKDF (reference sequence). V was clipped by 0 bases and J by 5 bases, with 13 bases between them.